This T cell receptor beta chain was captured in a study of CD8 T cells in ankylosing spondylitis. Study-wide points: Disease-linked clones were reportedly significantly enriched in matched ankylosing spondylitis synovial fluid.

Germline CDR1 and CDR2: MNHEY and SMNVEV (reference sequence). The V end lost 3 bases, the J end lost 3 bases, and 15 bases lay between the germline ends. The CDR3 has 15 amino acids. One entry per CDR3 protein, called by TCRdb with MiXCR from the 5' RACE reads. The table lists about 240,000 distinct CDR3 sequences, about 10% of them singletons. This clonotype has only a few counts. As yet, its antigen is unknown. The origin of this receptor is a male donor with ankylosing spondylitis or in good health (not recorded which). This chain joins TRBV27 and TRBJ2-7; a weak D match, TRBD2 (6 bases). Sequenced material: blood, either unsorted or a sorted T cell fraction (not recorded which). In DNA, the CDR3 is TGTGCCAGCAGTTTCGCTAGCGAACGGTTCTACGAGCAGTACTTC. It specifies CASSFASERFYEQYF.